One sample yielded the 8 T cell receptor beta chains listed below, sequenced in a study of T cells in Graves' hyperthyroidism and ophthalmopathy (dated by TCRdb to the late 2010s). The library was generated by multiplex PCR. Sequenced using an Illumina HiSeq 2000. Amplification of TCR beta CDR3 regions was carried out from RNA transcripts. The TCR CDR3 was subjected to a first round of RT-PCR using the HTBI primer set and the Qiagen OneStep RT-PCR kit. In-frame beta chains were kept once TCRdb had trimmed the public reads at Q25 with fastp and called clones with MiXCR. Every CDR3 protein is listed once, alongside the most common genes and DNA of its rows. This sample is represented by 550,000 to 700,000 distinct CDR3 sequences; roughly 14% of them were singletons. The ten largest clones capture around 4.1% of the sample. The source material was blood. These receptors were collected from a woman in her thirties or forties with Graves' ophthalmopathy.

Only a few counts were recorded for this clonotype. V is TRBV11-1 and J is TRBJ1-1; 7 bases map to TRBD1. J lost 0 bases, V lost 1 base, and 8 bases had no gene match. Per the germline V gene, CDR1 is SGHAT and CDR2 is FQDESV (reference sequence). CDR3 length: 17 amino acids. The CDR3 coding sequence is TGTGCCAGCAGCTTAGTGGGGGGGGGACAGTTGAACACTGAAGCTTTCTTT. It codes for CASSLVGGGQLNTEAFF.

This clonotype was observed at least ten times. The V and J genes are TRBV27 and TRBJ2-2; the D gene is possibly TRBD2 (7 bases). This CDR3 contains 16 residues. Germline CDR1 reads MNHEY; CDR2 reads SMNVEV (reference sequence). The V end was cut by 1 base, the J end by 1 base, with 10 bases between. CDR3 residues: CASSLWGGVNTGELFF. CDR3 coding DNA: TGTGCCAGCAGTTTATGGGGGGGCGTGAACACCGGGGAGCTGTTTTTT.

In this sample, this clonotype turned up many times. The chain links TRBV20-1 to TRBJ1-2, with D unresolved. Germline V CDR1 and CDR2: DFQATT, SNEGSKA (reference sequence). V was shortened by 0 bases and J by 8 bases, with 16 bases between the two germline ends. This CDR3 has 14 amino acids. In nucleotides, the CDR3 is TGCAGTGCTAGAGATCAGGCAGGTTTGGGCGGCTACACCTTC. Translating it yields CSARDQAGLGGYTF.

V and J are TRBV6-1 and TRBJ2-6, with 10 bases matching TRBD1. Trimming at V came to 7 bases and at J to 1 base, leaving 7 bases not matched to a gene. The germline gives CDR1 MNHNS, CDR2 SASEGT. The CDR3 totals 17 residues. CDR3 DNA: TGTGCCAGCACTACGGGACAGGGGATATCTGGGGCCAACGTCCTGACTTTC. This sequence encodes CASTTGQGISGANVLTF.

The chain joins TRBV6-1 to TRBJ2-7; D possibly uses TRBD1 or TRBD2 (5 bases each). Trimming pared 7 bases from V and 6 bases from J, leaving 22 bases between. Germline CDR1 MNHNS, CDR2 SASEGT. The CDR3 runs 15 residues. The DNA of the CDR3 is TGTGCCAGCACCCGGACCCGGTATGAGGGGCTCGAGCAGTACTTC. It is translated as CASTRTRYEGLEQYF.

The chain recombines TRBV6-1 with TRBJ2-2; no firm D call. Trimming cost V 6 bases and J 4 bases, with 9 bases left between them. CDR1 and CDR2 from the germline V gene are MNHNS and SASEGT. CDR3 length equals 13 residues. The CDR3 spells CASRVTGTGELFF. CDR3 in DNA: TGTGCCAGCAGGGTCACGGGCACCGGGGAGCTGTTTTTT.

At least ten counts were recorded for this clonotype. This chain uses TRBV6-2 or TRBV6-3 with TRBJ1-1; 9 nucleotides line up with TRBD1. The CDR3 has 15 amino acids. The V gene's germline CDR1 is MNHEY and CDR2 SVGEGT. V lost 6 bases, J lost 2 bases, and 7 bases stayed unmatched. In nucleotides, the CDR3 is TGTGCCAGCAGATCGAACAGGGGGCTAAACACTGAAGCTTTCTTT. Translated, it gives CASRSNRGLNTEAFF.

This clonotype occurred many times. V usage is TRBV7-2 and J usage is TRBJ2-7; D might be TRBD1 (5 bases). V dropped 5 bases and J dropped 0 bases, with 11 bases sitting between them. The CDR3 contains 14 residues. The germline V gene has CDR1 SGHTA and CDR2 FQGNSA. The CDR3 protein is CASSLRQSSYEQYF. Written as DNA, the CDR3 is TGTGCCAGCAGCCTAAGACAGAGCTCCTACGAGCAGTACTTC. Combining the CDR3 with reference TRBV7-2 and TRBJ2-7 gives the whole variable domain GAGVSQSPSNKVTEKGKDVELRCDPISGHTALYWYRQSLGQGLEFLIYFQGNSAPDKSGLPSDRFSAERTGGSVSTLTIQRTQQEDSAVYLCASSLRQSSYEQYFGPGTRLTVT.